The 29 T cell receptor beta chains given below trace back to one sample, sequenced in a study of OX40 agonist ivuxolimab in advanced cancers. TCRdb's table, derived via immunoSEQ multiplex PCR, lists solely in-frame clones and lacks some. The table has around 74,000 clones, approximately 92% seen once. The specimen comprised CD4+ or CD8+ T cells sorted from blood, sampled in a trial of the OX40 agonist ivuxolimab. The receptors were sampled from an adult with an advanced solid tumor such as melanoma, head and neck, liver or kidney cancer.

The chain carries TRBV5-6 and TRBJ1-2, with TRBD1 identical over 7 bases. This CDR3 spans 15 amino acids. Trimming removed 4 bases from V and 3 bases from J; junction bases left unmatched: 9. CDR1 is SGHDT, CDR2 YYEEEE, per germline. CDR3 DNA: TGTGCCAGCAGCCTTGACCCCAGGGGGTACTATGGCTACACCTTC. This sequence encodes CASSLDPRGYYGYTF.

The chain couples TRBV28 to TRBJ2-2, with 12 bases that match TRBD2. V shed 3 bases and J 6 bases; nucleotides not matched to a gene: 8. This CDR3 is 17 amino acids long. The germline gives CDR1 MDHEN, CDR2 SYDVKM. The CDR3 DNA is TGTGCCAGCAGTTTCTCGGCTAGCGGGAGGGCCCCCGGGGAGCTGTTTTTT. Residues: CASSFSASGRAPGELFF. The whole variable domain, remainder taken from reference TRBV28 and TRBJ2-2, is DVKVTQSSRYLVKRTGEKVFLECVQDMDHENMFWYRQDPGLGLRLIYFSYDVKMKEKGDIPEGYSVSREKKERFSLILESASTNQTSMYLCASSFSASGRAPGELFFGEGSRLTVL.

The V call is TRBV19, the J call TRBJ1-5; TRBD1 matches 7 bases. Germline lookup yields CDR1 LNHDA and CDR2 SQIVND (reference sequence). The CDR3 consists of 14 residues. V shed 6 bases, J shed 7 bases, and the junction held 9 bases outside the gene matches. CDR3 amino acids: CASSLTGEGQPQHF. CDR3 nucleotides: TGTGCCAGTAGCCTAACAGGGGAGGGACAGCCCCAGCATTTT.

The V and J genes are TRBV23-1 and TRBJ2-5, with 11 bases lining up with TRBD2. TRBV23-1 is classed as an ORF, of uncertain function. The CDR3 extends over 20 amino acids. Losses at the gene ends were 3 bases for V and 2 bases for J; bases not matched to a gene: 17. The CDR3 is CASSQFQGPGTSGLQETQYF. Here the CDR3 DNA reads TGCGCCAGCAGTCAGTTTCAGGGGCCAGGGACTAGCGGACTACAAGAGACCCAGTACTTC.

This clone was observed a handful of times. The CDR3 spells CASSPGQENTEAFF. Here the CDR3 DNA reads TGTGCCAGCAGCCCGGGACAGGAGAACACTGAAGCTTTCTTT. The rearrangement links TRBV5-4 to TRBJ1-1; 8 bases map to TRBD1. The CDR3 length is 14 residues. V trimming: 4 bases; J trimming: 1 base; junction bases outside the gene matches: 3. Germline V gene lookup returns CDR1 SGHNT and CDR2 YYREEE (reference sequence).

V gene TRBV7-6 combines with J gene TRBJ2-3; TRBD2 might be the D (7 bases). The germline CDR1 and CDR2 sequences are SGHVS and FNYEAQ. Trimming shortened V by 1 base and J by 0 bases, and 14 bases separated the two germline ends. This CDR3 is 17 amino acids long. As DNA, the CDR3 is TGTGCCAGCAGCTTAGTATCGGGGGGCATGAGCACAGATACGCAGTATTTT. It specifies CASSLVSGGMSTDTQYF.

This chain joins TRBV11-3 and TRBJ2-2; D is unresolved. In germline, CDR1 is SGHNT, CDR2 YENEEA. V lost 0 bases, J lost 8 bases, and 10 bases lay in between. The CDR3 runs to 14 residues. CDR3 sequence: CASSLDADLGELFF. CDR3 DNA: TGTGCCAGCAGCTTAGACGCAGATTTGGGGGAGCTGTTTTTT.

The chain couples TRBV19 to TRBJ1-1; no reliable D call. With 3 bases removed from V and 4 bases from J, the gap between germline ends came to 15 bases. The CDR3 extends over 15 amino acids. Germline CDR1 and CDR2: LNHDA and SQIVND (reference sequence). The CDR3 reads CASSIQAWKVTEAFF. The CDR3 nucleotides are TGTGCCAGTAGTATTCAGGCTTGGAAAGTCACTGAAGCTTTCTTT.

The chain couples TRBV21-1 to TRBJ2-7; the D segment call TRBD2 is taken from the table without a DNA check. TRBV21-1 is a known pseudogene. The length of the CDR3 is 19 residues. The CDR3 is CASSKAADPQLAQVYEQYF. CDR3 in DNA: TGTGCCAGCAGCAAAGCGGCGGATCCTCAACTAGCACAGGTCTACGAGCAGTACTTC.

V usage is TRBV7-2 and J usage is TRBJ1-3; D is uncertain. This CDR3 spans 15 amino acids. Germline loops: CDR1 SGHTA, CDR2 FQGNSA. Trimming cost V 1 base and J 4 bases, with 11 bases left between them. Here the CDR3 DNA reads TGTGCCAGCAGCTTAGACGGATCGGGGGGAAACACCATATATTTT. It encodes CASSLDGSGGNTIYF. Full variable domain (missing parts from reference TRBV7-2 and TRBJ1-3): GAGVSQSPSNKVTEKGKDVELRCDPISGHTALYWYRQSLGQGLEFLIYFQGNSAPDKSGLPSDRFSAERTGGSVSTLTIQRTQQEDSAVYLCASSLDGSGGNTIYFGEGSWLTVV.

The chain uses TRBV18 and TRBJ2-2; D could derive from TRBD1 or TRBD2 (5 bases each). V was cut by 1 base and J by 0 bases, with 9 bases left in between. This CDR3 has 16 amino acids. The germline CDR1 and CDR2 sequences are KGHSH and LQKENI. The CDR3 DNA is TGTGCCAGCTCACCACGAGCGGACACGAACACCGGGGAGCTGTTTTTT. It is translated as CASSPRADTNTGELFF.

This clone has only one observation. The chain combines TRBV2 with TRBJ1-6; possible D gene TRBD1, 6 bases. There are 18 residues in the CDR3. The germline CDR1 and CDR2 sequences are SNHLY and FYNNEI. Trimming took off 3 bases at V and 4 bases at J, with 19 bases between the two ends. DNA of the CDR3: TGTGCCAGCAGTGACCCTATGACGGGGGCCTCTTATAATTCACCCCTCCACTTT. Protein: CASSDPMTGASYNSPLHF.

The rearrangement uses TRBV10-3 and TRBJ2-5; either TRBD1 or TRBD2 may supply D (6 bases each). Trimming stripped 8 bases from V and 1 base from J, with 20 bases between. Germline-derived CDR1 and CDR2 are ENHRY and SYGVKD. This CDR3 contains 16 residues. CDR3 bases: TGTGCCATCGGATCACTAGCAGGGGCTTCCCAAGAGACCCAGTACTTC. Protein product: CAIGSLAGASQETQYF.

This chain joins TRBV5-6 and TRBJ1-1, with TRBD1 as a possible D gene (6 bases). V was shortened by 4 bases and J by 4 bases, with 17 bases between the two germline ends. This CDR3 spans 15 amino acids. Germline CDR1 SGHDT, CDR2 YYEEEE. The CDR3 here is CASSRPTGRGTEAFF. CDR3 coding DNA: TGTGCCAGCAGCCGCCCCACAGGGAGGGGCACTGAAGCTTTCTTT.

This chain links TRBV6-5 with TRBJ1-1; unclear D gene. Germline CDR1 MNHEY, CDR2 SVGAGI. The CDR3 is 13 residues long. Trimming removed 0 bases from V and 7 bases from J, with 9 bases in between. CDR3 nucleotide sequence: TGTGCCAGCAGTTACTCATTCCGGAGTGAAGCTTTCTTT. Protein product: CASSYSFRSEAFF.

The chain carries TRBV2 and TRBJ1-6; tentatively, D is TRBD1 (6 bases). CDR3 length: 16 amino acids. V was pared by 6 bases and J by 3 bases, with 15 bases between. Germline CDR1 SNHLY, CDR2 FYNNEI. Here the CDR3 reads CASSRSTGHYNSPLHF. CDR3 bases: TGTGCCAGCAGCCGTTCGACAGGACACTATAATTCACCCCTCCACTTT.

J is TRBJ2-1 and V is TRBV7-9, with 9 bases that match TRBD2. CDR3 length: 18 residues. Germline CDR1 is SEHNR and CDR2 is FQNEAQ (reference sequence). Trimming removed 0 bases from V and 2 bases from J; junction bases left unmatched: 8. CDR3 residues: CASSLASGRGGAYNEQFF. The DNA of the CDR3 is TGTGCCAGCAGCTTAGCTAGCGGGAGAGGGGGTGCCTACAATGAGCAGTTCTTC.

This chain links TRBV6-1 with TRBJ2-7; tentatively, D is TRBD2 (5 bases). Trimming pared 0 bases from V and 3 bases from J, leaving 15 bases between. This CDR3 region has 16 residues. Germline-derived CDR1 and CDR2 are MNHNS and SASEGT. CDR3 coding DNA: TGTGCCAGCAGTGAAGCGTTCGGGGTCCGCGGCTACGAGCAGTACTTC. It encodes CASSEAFGVRGYEQYF.

The chain recombines TRBV7-2 with TRBJ1-1, with D perhaps TRBD1 (5 bases). With 0 bases removed from V and 4 bases from J, the gap between germline ends came to 9 bases. The CDR3 is 14 amino acids. In germline, CDR1 is SGHTA, CDR2 FQGNSA. DNA for the CDR3: TGTGCCAGCAGCTTAGCCAGGGATGGCACTGAAGCTTTCTTT. Residues: CASSLARDGTEAFF.

V gene TRBV4-1 combines with J gene TRBJ2-2; TRBD2 matches 10 bases. Germline values: CDR1 MGHRA, CDR2 YSYEKL. The CDR3 contains 17 residues. V was pared by 3 bases and J by 2 bases, with 6 bases of the junction left unmatched. The CDR3 region has the DNA TGCGCCAGCAGCCACGGACTAGCGGTACATAACACCGGGGAGCTGTTTTTT. Its protein product is CASSHGLAVHNTGELFF.

This rearrangement joins TRBV30 to TRBJ2-1, with D maybe TRBD2 (6 bases). CDR1 is GTSNPN, CDR2 SVGIG, per germline (reference sequence). This CDR3 contains 13 residues. V shed 1 base and J shed 14 bases, with 18 bases lying between them. CDR3 protein: CAWSELAAGREFF. The DNA for the CDR3 is TGTGCCTGGAGTGAGTTAGCGGCCGGTAGGGAGTTCTTC.

V usage is TRBV7-6 and J usage is TRBJ2-1; 14 bases align to TRBD2. This CDR3 comprises 16 residues. From germline, CDR1 is SGHVS and CDR2 FNYEAQ. Trimming at V came to 8 bases and at J to 4 bases, leaving 7 bases not matched to a gene. The CDR3 spells CASGRLAGGVYNEQFF. The DNA of the CDR3 is TGTGCCAGCGGAAGACTAGCGGGAGGGGTGTACAATGAGCAGTTCTTC. Drawing the rest from reference TRBV7-6 and TRBJ2-1, the complete variable domain is GAGVSQSPRYKVTKRGQDVALRCDPISGHVSLYWYRQALGQGPEFLTYFNYEAQQDKSGLPNDRFSAERPEGSISTLTIQRTEQRDSAMYRCASGRLAGGVYNEQFFGPGTRLTVL.

The gene calls are TRBV19 and TRBJ1-1; no firm D call. The V and J ends lost 4 bases and 1 base respectively, with 7 bases between them. Per the germline V gene, CDR1 is LNHDA and CDR2 is SQIVND (reference sequence). CDR3 length: 13 residues. The CDR3 spells CASSTRQNTEAFF. Written as DNA, the CDR3 is TGTGCCAGTAGTACCCGACAGAACACTGAAGCTTTCTTT.

V is TRBV19 and J is TRBJ2-3, with 8 bases fitting TRBD2. The germline V gene has CDR1 LNHDA and CDR2 SQIVND (reference sequence). The CDR3 consists of 19 residues. V was clipped by 0 bases and J by 1 base; unmatched bases: 12. The CDR3 sequence: CASSIDPGREARGTDTQYF. CDR3 in DNA: TGTGCCAGTAGTATAGATCCTGGGCGGGAGGCCCGAGGCACAGATACGCAGTATTTT.

This chain uses TRBV5-1 with TRBJ2-2, with 11 bases aligning to TRBD1. Germline lookup yields CDR1 SGHRS and CDR2 YFSETQ. This CDR3 is 18 amino acids long. V was pared by 0 bases and J by 6 bases, with 10 bases of the junction left unmatched. The CDR3 DNA reads TGCGCCAGCAGCTTGGTCGGGACAGGGGGTAATTTTCCCGGGGAGCTGTTTTTT. Translation: CASSLVGTGGNFPGELFF.

Written as DNA, the CDR3 is TGTGCCAGCAGTCCAGGACAGGGATTCTTTGGAGCCTACACCTTC. Translation gives CASSPGQGFFGAYTF. This sequence joins TRBV27 and TRBJ1-2, with 8 positions matching TRBD1. V trimming: 5 bases; J trimming: 10 bases; junction bases outside the gene matches: 15. Germline V gene data show CDR1 as MNHEY and CDR2 as SMNVEV (reference sequence). This CDR3 has 15 residues.

The chain recombines TRBV6-5 with TRBJ2-7; no clear D. Germline CDR1 reads MNHEY; CDR2 reads SVGAGI. Trimming removed 0 bases from V and 6 bases from J, with 12 bases in between. This CDR3 is built from 14 residues. The CDR3 DNA reads as TGTGCCAGCAGTTACTCGAAACCCAGTTTCGAGCAGTACTTC. It yields the protein CASSYSKPSFEQYF.

The genes are TRBV11-2 and TRBJ2-7, with D possibly being TRBD2 (5 bases). The V end was cut by 4 bases, the J end by 4 bases, with 17 bases between. The CDR3 totals 15 residues. In germline, CDR1 is SGHAT, CDR2 FQNNGV. The CDR3 loop is CASSSITDSRYEQYF. In DNA, the CDR3 is TGTGCCAGCAGCTCAATTACGGACTCCCGTTACGAGCAGTACTTC. Full variable domain (rest looked up from reference TRBV11-2 and TRBJ2-7): EAGVAQSPRYKIIEKRQSVAFWCNPISGHATLYWYQQILGQGPKLLIQFQNNGVVDDSQLPKDRFSAERLKGVDSTLKIQPAKLEDSAVYLCASSSITDSRYEQYFGPGTRLTVT.

V usage is TRBV5-6 and J usage is TRBJ2-7; 9 positions match TRBD1. CDR1 is SGHDT and CDR2 is YYEEEE in the germline V gene. The CDR3 totals 16 residues. The J segment lost 1 base and the V segment lost 4 bases, leaving 9 bases of the junction unmatched. The CDR3 sequence is CASSRAGTGLSYEQYF. The CDR3, as DNA: TGTGCCAGCAGCCGAGCCGGGACAGGGCTTTCCTACGAGCAGTACTTC. The variable domain in full, completed from reference TRBV5-6 and TRBJ2-7, reads DAGVTQSPTHLIKTRGQQVTLRCSPKSGHDTVSWYQQALGQGPQFIFQYYEEEERQRGNFPDRFSGHQFPNYSSELNVNALLLGDSALYLCASSRAGTGLSYEQYFGPGTRLTVT.